Given below is one T cell receptor (beta chain) in context. This specimen belongs to a study of cytomegalovirus exposure and HLA in healthy donors. Trimming cost V 3 bases and J 3 bases; bases outside gene matches: 4. There are 15 residues in the CDR3. Germline loops: CDR1 GTSNPN, CDR2 SVGIG (reference sequence). Produced via immunoSEQ multiplex PCR; TCRdb's table is partial and in-frame only. The sample holds 90,000 or so clones; 85% are singletons and the top ten take roughly 20%. Material: PBMCs. The sequence derives from a man between 18 and 29 years old in good health and CMV-seropositive. The V call is TRBV30, the J call TRBJ2-2; TRBD1 aligns across 10 bases. This CDR3 is CAWSTGQGDTGELFF. DNA of the CDR3: TGTGCCTGGAGCACAGGACAGGGGGACACCGGGGAGCTGTTTTTT.